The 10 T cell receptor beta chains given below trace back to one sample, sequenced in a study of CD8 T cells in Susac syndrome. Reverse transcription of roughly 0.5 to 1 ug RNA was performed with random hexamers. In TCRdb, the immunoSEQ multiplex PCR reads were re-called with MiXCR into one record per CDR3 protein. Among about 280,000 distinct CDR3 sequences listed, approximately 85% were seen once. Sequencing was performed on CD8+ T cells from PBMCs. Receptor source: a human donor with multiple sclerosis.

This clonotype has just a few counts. DNA of the CDR3: TGTGCCAGCAGTTTGAGGGGGGGCTACACCGGGGAGCTGTTTTTT. This encodes CASSLRGGYTGELFF. The V and J genes are TRBV28 and TRBJ2-2, with a weak D call TRBD2 (7 bases). Germline values: CDR1 MDHEN, CDR2 SYDVKM. Trimming cost V 3 bases and J 3 bases, with 11 bases left between them. CDR3 length: 15 residues. Full variable domain (missing parts from reference TRBV28 and TRBJ2-2): DVKVTQSSRYLVKRTGEKVFLECVQDMDHENMFWYRQDPGLGLRLIYFSYDVKMKEKGDIPEGYSVSREKKERFSLILESASTNQTSMYLCASSLRGGYTGELFFGEGSRLTVL.

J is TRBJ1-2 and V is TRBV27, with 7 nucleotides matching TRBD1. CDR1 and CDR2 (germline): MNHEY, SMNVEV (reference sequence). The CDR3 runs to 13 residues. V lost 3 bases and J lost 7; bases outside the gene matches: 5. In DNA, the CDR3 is TGTGCCAGCAGTTTTGGGGCAGGGGGTGGCTACACCTTC. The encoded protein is CASSFGAGGGYTF.

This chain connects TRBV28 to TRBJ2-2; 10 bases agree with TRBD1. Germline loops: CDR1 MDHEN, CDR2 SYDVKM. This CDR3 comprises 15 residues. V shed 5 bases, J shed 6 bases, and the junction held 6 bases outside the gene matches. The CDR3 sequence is CASSVPGQGPGELFF. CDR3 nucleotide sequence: TGTGCCAGCAGTGTCCCGGGACAGGGGCCCGGGGAGCTGTTTTTT.

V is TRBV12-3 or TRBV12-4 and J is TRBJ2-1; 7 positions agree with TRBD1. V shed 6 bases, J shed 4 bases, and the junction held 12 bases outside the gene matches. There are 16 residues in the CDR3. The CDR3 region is CASSRRDSEKYNEQFF. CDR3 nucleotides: TGTGCCAGCAGCCGCCGGGACAGTGAGAAATACAATGAGCAGTTCTTC.

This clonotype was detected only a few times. In DNA form, the CDR3 reads TGTGCCAGCAGCACTACAGGGAGCTCCTACGAGCAGTACTTC. This codes for CASSTTGSSYEQYF. The rearrangement joins TRBV13 to TRBJ2-7; D may be TRBD1 (6 bases). Germline CDR1 reads PRHDT; CDR2 reads FYEKMQ (reference sequence). The CDR3 sequence is 14 residues long. Trimming left V 5 bases short and J 0 bases short, with 11 bases between.

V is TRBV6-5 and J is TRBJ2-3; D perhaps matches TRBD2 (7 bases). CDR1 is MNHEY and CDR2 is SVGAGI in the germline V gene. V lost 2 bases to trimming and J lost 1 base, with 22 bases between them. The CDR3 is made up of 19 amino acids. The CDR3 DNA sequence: TGTGCCAGCAGTTACCCCGGCGGGGGTTACAGGGAGGGCACAGATACGCAGTATTTT. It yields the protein CASSYPGGGYREGTDTQYF.

The CDR3 bases are TGTGCCAGCAGCAAGGAGAGCGGGAGGGCCGATGGGGATGAGCAGTTCTTC. This translates into CASSKESGRADGDEQFF. This rearrangement joins TRBV21-1 to TRBJ2-1; TRBD2, the D gene given by the table, was not confirmed from the DNA. TRBV21-1 is reported as a pseudogene. The length of the CDR3 is 17 residues.

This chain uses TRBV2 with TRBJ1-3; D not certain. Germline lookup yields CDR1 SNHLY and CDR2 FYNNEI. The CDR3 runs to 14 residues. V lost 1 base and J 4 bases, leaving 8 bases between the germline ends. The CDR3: CASSEGRRGNTIYF. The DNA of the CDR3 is TGTGCCAGCAGTGAAGGCAGGAGGGGAAACACCATATATTTT.

CDR3 region: CASSLLAGTDKFF. The CDR3 DNA reads as TGTGCCAGCAGTCTTTTGGCCGGGACTGATAAGTTCTTC. The chain carries TRBV28 and TRBJ2-1; maybe TRBD2 (6 bases). The CDR3 covers 13 residues. V was cut by 5 bases and J by 14 bases, with 19 bases left in between. Germline CDR1 reads MDHEN; CDR2 reads SYDVKM. The full variable domain, in which reference TRBV28 and TRBJ2-1 provide the parts outside the CDR3, is DVKVTQSSRYLVKRTGEKVFLECVQDMDHENMFWYRQDPGLGLRLIYFSYDVKMKEKGDIPEGYSVSREKKERFSLILESASTNQTSMYLCASSLLAGTDKFFGPGTRLTVL.

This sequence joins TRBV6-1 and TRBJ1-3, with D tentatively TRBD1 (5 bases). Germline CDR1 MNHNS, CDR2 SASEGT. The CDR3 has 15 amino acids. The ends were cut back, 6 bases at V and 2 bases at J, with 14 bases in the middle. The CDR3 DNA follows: TGTGCCAGCAGGAGATCCGGGACCGCTGGAAACACCATATATTTT. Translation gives CASRRSGTAGNTIYF.